These 13 T cell receptor beta chains were sequenced from one sample in a study of identical twins. Each CDR3 protein is one row after TCRdb ran MiXCR on the 5' RACE reads. The table lists roughly 230,000 distinct CDR3 sequences, 6.5% to 9.5% of them singletons. This same sample was also taken into another study, of yellow fever vaccine responses in identical twins.

What was sequenced was CD8+ T cells sorted from blood. These TCRs come from a woman between 18 and 30 years old in good health.

There are many counts of this clonotype. The CDR3 nucleotides are TGTGCCAGCAGTATACCATCGGGCACTGAAGCTTTCTTT. Translated, it gives CASSIPSGTEAFF. The chain combines TRBV12-3 or TRBV12-4 with TRBJ1-1; D remains ambiguous. The length of the CDR3 is 13 residues. V lost 5 bases to trimming and J lost 4 bases, with 11 bases between them.

In this sample, this clonotype turned up many times. The gene calls are TRBV9 and TRBJ1-2; 9 bases line up with TRBD1. The V gene's germline CDR1 is SGDLS and CDR2 YYNGEE. After removal of 4 bases from V and 2 bases from J, the junction contained 6 bases not matched to a gene. The CDR3 consists of 15 residues. CDR3 DNA sequence: TGTGCCAGCAGCAGGTGGGACAGGGAGAACTATGGCTACACCTTC. Its translation: CASSRWDRENYGYTF.

This chain joins TRBV7-9 and TRBJ2-7; D perhaps matches TRBD2 (5 bases). The V and J ends lost 2 bases and 2 bases respectively, with 13 bases between them. CDR3 length equals 15 residues. Germline V lookup: CDR1 SEHNR, CDR2 FQNEAQ (reference sequence). Written as DNA, the CDR3 is TGTGCCAGCAGCTTAACGAGGACTCTCCCCTACGAGCAGTACTTC. This sequence encodes CASSLTRTLPYEQYF.

This clonotype was seen a handful of times. The J gene is TRBJ2-1, the V gene TRBV3-1; D is undetermined. Germline values: CDR1 LGHDT, CDR2 YNNKEL (reference sequence). V lost 2 bases and J lost 0, with 2 bases in between. The CDR3 extends over 13 amino acids. The CDR3: CASSQPSYNEQFF. The CDR3, as DNA: TGTGCCAGCAGCCAACCCTCCTACAATGAGCAGTTCTTC.

The chain links TRBV4-2 to TRBJ1-2, with unresolved D. Trimming removed 0 bases from V and 1 base from J, with 9 bases in between. The CDR3 spans 15 residues. The germline V gene has CDR1 LGHNA and CDR2 YNFKEQ. CDR3 coding DNA: TGTGCCAGCAGCCAAGATCTGGGCGGTAACTATGGCTACACCTTC. The encoded protein is CASSQDLGGNYGYTF.

In this sample, this clonotype turned up a few times. The chain links TRBV10-3 to TRBJ1-2; possible D gene TRBD1, 6 bases. Trimming removed 10 bases at V and 2 bases at J, with 14 bases between. The CDR3 runs to 13 residues. Germline V gives CDR1 ENHRY, CDR2 SYGVKD. CDR3: CATLGQLNYGYTF. CDR3 bases: TGTGCCACACTCGGACAGCTAAACTATGGCTACACCTTC.

This clonotype was recorded many times. This chain links TRBV24-1 with TRBJ2-3; 8 positions agree with TRBD1. The germline gives CDR1 KGHDR, CDR2 SFDVKD. This CDR3 has 13 residues. Trimming at V came to 6 bases and at J to 6 bases, leaving 4 bases not matched to a gene. The CDR3 loop reads CATSPQGADTQYF. The CDR3 DNA is TGTGCCACCAGTCCCCAGGGGGCCGATACGCAGTATTTT.

The rearrangement uses TRBV20-1 and TRBJ2-2; D remains ambiguous. This CDR3 has 13 residues. The germline V gene has CDR1 DFQATT and CDR2 SNEGSKA (reference sequence). Trimming cost V 3 bases and J 0 bases, with 5 bases left between them. The CDR3 region is CSASFPNTGELFF. Written as DNA, the CDR3 is TGCAGTGCTAGTTTTCCGAACACCGGGGAGCTGTTTTTT.

This chain links TRBV9 with TRBJ2-2; weak D call: TRBD1 (6 bases). The CDR3 is 13 amino acids. Trimming cost V 3 bases and J 7 bases, with 10 bases left between them. From germline, CDR1 is SGDLS and CDR2 YYNGEE. As DNA, the CDR3 is TGTGCCAGCAGCGCACAGGGAGTCGGGGAGCTGTTTTTT. Translated: CASSAQGVGELFF.

This clonotype was counted only a few times. The CDR3 DNA follows: TGTGCCAGCAGTTACAACCCCGGCAGGGACTATGGCTACACCTTC. Its protein is CASSYNPGRDYGYTF. The genes are TRBV6-5 and TRBJ1-2; tentatively, D is TRBD1 (5 bases). The germline V gene has CDR1 MNHEY and CDR2 SVGAGI. The CDR3 spans 15 residues. Trimming cost V 2 bases and J 3 bases, with 13 bases left between them.

This clonotype has a count of ten or more. The chain combines TRBV12-3 or TRBV12-4 with TRBJ2-1; D not resolved. CDR3 length: 12 amino acids. V was pared by 10 bases and J by 6 bases, with 13 bases between. DNA of the CDR3: TGTGCCACTTTGGATATTGCCAATGAGCAGTTCTTC. Amino acid sequence: CATLDIANEQFF.

This clonotype was seen a handful of times. The CDR3 spells CASSPMSGGGCTF. DNA for the CDR3: TGTGCCAGCAGTCCGATGAGTGGAGGGGGATGCACCTTC. The chain couples TRBV12-3 or TRBV12-4 to TRBJ1-2; D may be TRBD1 (6 bases). The CDR3 extends over 13 amino acids. V was pared by 5 bases and J by 13 bases, with 20 bases between.

To note about this clonotype: One end of the junction fails to match germline, which may point to a read error. CDR3 sequence: CASSSRYGSDWSGVF. CDR3 nucleotide sequence: TGTGCCAGCAGCTCAAGATACGGCAGTGACTGGTCGGGAGTCTTC. This chain connects TRBV7-9 to TRBJ2-1; possibly TRBD2 for D (6 bases). Germline V gene sequence: CDR1 SEHNR, CDR2 FQNEAQ (reference sequence). This CDR3 comprises 15 residues.